Listed below are T cell receptor beta chains from one sample, sequenced in a study of control samples from healthy donors and cancer patients. Generated by immunoSEQ multiplex PCR, the TCRdb table keeps only in-frame clones and is missing some. Among about 59,000 clones listed, more than 70% were seen once. The specimen sequenced was PBMCs. The receptor set was obtained from a woman aged 55-70 years with lung cancer. The CDR3 runs from the conserved cysteine through the conserved F or W. D genes are given only for firm matches. The size entry is marked missing in some rows and otherwise reads once, few, many or a size class.

v_gene,j_gene,abundance,d_gene,len,CDR3nt,CDR3aa
TRBV5-8,TRBJ2-6,.,TRBD2,19,TGTGCCAGCAGCACCCTCGGCGGGGGTTTATATAGTGGGGCCAACGTCCTGACTTTC,CASSTLGGGLYSGANVLTF
TRBV19,TRBJ2-7,.,.,12,TGTGCCAGTAGTAGCCCTGGGGGCGAGCAGTACTTC,CASSSPGGEQYF
TRBV19,TRBJ1-6,.,.,14,TGTGCCAGTAGTATTGAACGGCGAGGCTCACCCCTCCACTTT,CASSIERRGSPLHF
TRBV19,TRBJ2-7,.,.,16,TGTGCCAGTAGTGGCCAATCAGGGGATAGGGGCGGCGAGCAGTACTTC,CASSGQSGDRGGEQYF
TRBV11-2,TRBJ2-3,once,TRBD2,18,TGTGCCAGCAGCTTCGAGTATACTAGCGGGGGGGCCCCAGATACGCAGTATTTT,CASSFEYTSGGAPDTQYF
TRBV7-9,TRBJ1-1,few,.,15,TGTGCCAGCAGCTTAGGAGATGGGGGGAACACTGAAGCTTTCTTT,CASSLGDGGNTEAFF
TRBV5-4,TRBJ1-1,once,.,14,TGTGCCAGCAGCTCAAGGCGACAGTCGGGTGAAGCTTTCTTT,CASSSRRQSGEAFF
TRBV2,TRBJ2-4,.,TRBD1,14,TGTGCCAGCCGGGGACAGGTCGGTCGAGTCATTCAGTACTTC,CASRGQVGRVIQYF
TRBV28,TRBJ1-2,.,TRBD1,15,TGTGCCAGCACCACCAACACAGGGGACGGGTATGGCTACACCTTC,CASTTNTGDGYGYTF
TRBV10-3,TRBJ2-2,.,TRBD2,18,TGTGCCATCAGTGTTACTAGCGGGGGGGCGGTCGGCACCGGGGAGCTGTTTTTT,CAISVTSGGAVGTGELFF
TRBV7-6,TRBJ2-1,.,TRBD2,14,TGTGCCAGCACGACTAGCGGGAACTACAATGAGCAGTTCTTC,CASTTSGNYNEQFF
TRBV19,TRBJ2-7,.,.,14,TGTGCCAGTTCAAGATCGGAACTATCAGGGGAGCAGTACTTC,CASSRSELSGEQYF
TRBV9,TRBJ1-4,.,TRBD1,14,TGTGCCAGCAGCCGGGACAGGGCAAATGAAAAACTGTTTTTT,CASSRDRANEKLFF
TRBV28,TRBJ2-3,.,.,14,TGTGCCAGCAGTTTATTCTCTCGGCCAGATACGCAGTATTTT,CASSLFSRPDTQYF
TRBV2,TRBJ2-7,few,TRBD2,16,TGTGCCAGCAGTGAAGGCCGACTAGCGGGAGCCTACGAGCAGTACTTC,CASSEGRLAGAYEQYF
TRBV5-4,TRBJ2-5,.,.,16,TGTGCCAGCAGCCCGAGGCCCCCCTCGGGGCAAGAGACCCAGTACTTC,CASSPRPPSGQETQYF
TRBV7-9,TRBJ1-1,.,.,14,TGTGCCAGCAGCCTTGGACGGGGGAACACTGAAGCTTTCTTT,CASSLGRGNTEAFF
TRBV2,TRBJ2-7,.,.,13,TGTGCCAGCAGTACTGGGCGCGGCTACGAGCAGTACTTC,CASSTGRGYEQYF
TRBV3-1/TRBV3-2,TRBJ2-7,.,.,16,TGTGCCAGCAGCCAAGATGACATGGGAGTATTAGGCGAGCAGTACTTC,CASSQDDMGVLGEQYF
TRBV6-4,TRBJ2-3,.,TRBD1,15,TGTGCCAGCAGTGCGATGGACAGGGACGCAGATACGCAGTATTTT,CASSAMDRDADTQYF
TRBV10-3,TRBJ2-2,.,TRBD2,16,TGTGCCATCAGTGACCCTAGCGGGTTTAACACCGGGGAGCTGTTTTTT,CAISDPSGFNTGELFF
TRBV7-8,TRBJ2-5,.,.,14,TGTGCCAGCAGCCGAGCGCGGCCGGAAGAGACCCAGTACTTC,CASSRARPEETQYF
TRBV6-5,TRBJ1-5,.,.,14,TGTGCCAGCAAACAGACCTTAGGCAATCAGCCCCAGCATTTT,CASKQTLGNQPQHF
TRBV9,TRBJ1-1,.,TRBD1,15,TGTGCCAGCAGCGACGGACAGGCTTTGAACACTGAAGCTTTCTTT,CASSDGQALNTEAFF
TRBV3-1/TRBV3-2,TRBJ2-2,.,.,14,TGTGCCAGCAGCCAAGATCGGGGAACCGGGGAGCTGTTTTTT,CASSQDRGTGELFF
TRBV12-3/TRBV12-4,TRBJ2-7,.,.,12,TGTGCCAGCAGTTGGGACTTCCACGAGCAGTACTTC,CASSWDFHEQYF
TRBV9,TRBJ1-2,.,.,14,TGTGCCAGCAGAGATACAGGGACGGGCTATGGCTACACCTTC,CASRDTGTGYGYTF
TRBV7-3,TRBJ2-2,.,TRBD1,15,TGTGCCAGCAGTTCGGACAGGGCTAACACCGGGGAGCTGTTTTTT,CASSSDRANTGELFF
TRBV4-1,TRBJ1-1,.,.,15,TGCGCCAGCAGCCAAGATGGGAGGGATCCTGGGAGAGCTTTCTTT,CASSQDGRDPGRAFF
TRBV27,TRBJ2-1,.,.,13,TGTGCCAGCAGCTTAAGTCTGAACAATGAGCAGTTCTTC,CASSLSLNNEQFF
TRBV6-5,TRBJ1-1,.,.,15,TGTGCCAGCAGTCGCCCGGCGGTAGGGGACACTGAAGCTTTCTTT,CASSRPAVGDTEAFF
TRBV10-3,TRBJ2-5,.,.,12,TGTGCCATCAGTGAGACTCAAGAGACCCAGTACTTC,CAISETQETQYF
TRBV9,TRBJ1-3,.,.,12,TGTGCCAGCATGGGCCCTGGAAACACCATATATTTT,CASMGPGNTIYF
TRBV7-8,TRBJ2-2,once,TRBD2,15,TGTGCCAGCAGCGTAGGACTAGCGGAAACCGGGGAGCTGTTTTTT,CASSVGLAETGELFF
TRBV28,TRBJ1-2,.,.,14,TGTGCCAGCAGTTTAGTGAGGGGCTCATCGGGCTACACCTTC,CASSLVRGSSGYTF
TRBV7-9,TRBJ2-3,once,TRBD1,16,TGTGCCAGCAGCCTCCGTTCAGGGGGCGACACAGATACGCAGTATTTT,CASSLRSGGDTDTQYF
TRBV28,TRBJ1-1,.,.,15,TGTGCCAGCAGTTTATGGGATGTAGGGGACACTGAAGCTTTCTTT,CASSLWDVGDTEAFF
TRBV27,TRBJ1-6,.,.,14,TGTGCCAGCAGTTTTATGCAGAGTAATTCCCCCCTCCACTTT,CASSFMQSNSPLHF
TRBV5-1,TRBJ2-2,.,.,15,TGCGCCAGCAGCCTGAACAGGCCCGACACCGGGGAGCTGTTTTTT,CASSLNRPDTGELFF
TRBV28,TRBJ1-3,.,TRBD1,16,TGTGCCAGCAGCCAACCCGGGACAGGGGACCCTAACACCATATATTTT,CASSQPGTGDPNTIYF
TRBV5-4,TRBJ1-3,few,.,13,TGTGCCAGCAGTATGGCTGGGGGAAACACCATATATTTT,CASSMAGGNTIYF
TRBV6-5,TRBJ2-7,.,.,15,TGTGCCAGCAGTTCCCTCAGGGGTAGCTCCTACGAGCAGTACTTC,CASSSLRGSSYEQYF
TRBV19,TRBJ2-6,.,.,14,TGTGCCAGTAAGTTTAGATCTGGGGCCAACGTCCTGACTTTC,CASKFRSGANVLTF
TRBV6-4,TRBJ2-1,few,.,14,TGTGCCAGCAGTGAGAACCCCTCCTACAATGAGCAGTTCTTC,CASSENPSYNEQFF
TRBV6-2/TRBV6-3,TRBJ1-1,.,.,16,TGTGCCAGCAGTTACTCTAGGGGGGGCATGAACACTGAAGCTTTCTTT,CASSYSRGGMNTEAFF
TRBV6-2/TRBV6-3,TRBJ1-2,.,.,13,TGTGCCAGCAGTTACCTCATAAGAGATGGCTACACCTTC,CASSYLIRDGYTF
TRBV9,TRBJ2-7,.,.,14,TGTGCCAGCAGCGTATTTTCAAGGCTGGGGGAGCAGTACTTC,CASSVFSRLGEQYF
TRBV5-1,TRBJ1-1,.,.,13,TGCGCCAGCAGCCCCGGGTCTCACACTGAAGCTTTCTTT,CASSPGSHTEAFF
TRBV7-2,TRBJ1-3,once,.,15,TGTGCCAGCAGCTTTTCGGGGGGCTCTGGAAACACCATATATTTT,CASSFSGGSGNTIYF
TRBV7-6,TRBJ2-3,once,TRBD2,15,TGTGCCAGCAGCCCTATAGCGGGAGTGGGAGATACGCAGTATTTT,CASSPIAGVGDTQYF
TRBV7-9,TRBJ1-1,.,.,15,TGTGCCAGCAGCAGAGTTCCGGACGGAATCAAGGTAGCTTTCTTT,CASSRVPDGIKVAFF
TRBV6-1,TRBJ1-5,.,.,14,TGTGCCAGCAGTGAAGGAGGGGGGAATCAGCCCCAGCATTTT,CASSEGGGNQPQHF
TRBV5-4,TRBJ2-7,.,TRBD2,18,TGTGCCAGCAGCTCGGGACTAGCGGGACCCGGGGAGGTCAACGAGCAGTACTTC,CASSSGLAGPGEVNEQYF
TRBV6-5,TRBJ1-6,once,TRBD1,12,TGTGCCAGCAGGACAGGGGAATTACCCCTCCACTTT,CASRTGELPLHF